This T cell receptor beta chain emerged from a study of T cell responses to AZD1222 COVID-19 vaccine (dated by TCRdb to 2020 to 2022). As for the study more broadly: Because spike-specific TCR depth and breadth did not differ between the two schedules, AZD1222 recipients who got a second dose at roughly 4 weeks were pooled with those who got a second dose at roughly 12 weeks. TCR sequencing covered 233 trial participants: about 210 given two doses of AZD1222 and around 25 given two doses of MenACWY control vaccine. Enrollment into the trials was organized by age into subgroups of 18-55, 56-69 and 70-plus years, and those subgroups contained approximately 150, 30 and 60 TCR-sequenced participants, respectively. Here is what the overall study found, with its caveats: A significant rise in spike-specific TCR breadth and depth was observed after two AZD1222 doses relative to day 0 and relative to MenACWY recipients. Vaccine-associated CD4 TCRs spanned the whole spike protein, with dominant responses in regions 160-218 and 743-854. Participants were mostly white British and included more females than males, and it was suggested by the authors that clonal diversity may have been underestimated. Because no samples from the day 14 peak response were available, repertoires could be characterized only after the peak T cell response. Only six AZD1222 recipients were SARS-CoV-2 seropositive at baseline, limiting conclusions about previously exposed vaccinees. Reportedly, almost half of the unique spike-specific TCRs recognized epitopes lying outside the regions that are mutated in the B.1.351 and B.1.1.7 variants. The 56-69-year group was small, and its depth increase did not reach significance, likely because of low power.

This clone was counted only a few times. Its recognized antigen is unknown. No much larger clonotype is one base removed from it; base qualities were not supplied. The trim is 1 base for V and 1 base for J, with a gap of 10 bases between the germline ends. The CDR3, from cysteine to phenylalanine, totals 15 residues. Of the read, only the CDR3 DNA is kept; its 45 bases are in frame from base 1. CDR1 and CDR2, looked up from the germline V gene, are SGHDN and FVKESK. The time point label on this specimen signifies: baseline before first vaccination. Vaccinee samples were obtained from the UK trials COV001 and COV002, which included a single-blind randomized controlled phase 2/3 trial of AZD1222 (ChAdOx1 nCoV-19) in healthy adults. Trial participant PBMC samples were collected at day 0 and day 28 after the second dose for TCRbeta chain sequencing. The CDR3 regions of human TCRbeta chains were analyzed by immunosequencing. In the original analysis: TCRs in the repertoires were matched against a reference library of SARS-CoV-2-specific TCRs that had been generated with the MIRA antigen-specificity platform. Breadth was defined as the fraction of unique TCRs that were SARS-CoV-2-associated, and depth was defined as the fraction of total T cells that were SARS-CoV-2-associated. Each spike-specific TCR was assigned to its reactive spike region and to a CD4 or CD8 class using the MIRA data. Log10-transformed breadth and depth values were compared by one-way ANOVA with Sidak's multiple comparisons tests. The source is immuneACCESS, and TCRdb retained only in-frame sequences with V and J called. Part of the clones is not carried over; for the studies checked, unresolved V genes explain less than half of this, and the remainder is unexplained. That table is the source of V, J and clone size, and D and trimming were worked out from the DNA. The sample includes 100,000 to 150,000 clones, with approximately 93% observed a single time. The ten largest clones capture roughly 5.9% of the sample.

The clonotype comes from an adult in good health. The chain joins TRBV14 to TRBJ1-1; the D gene identity is not certain. The sequencing used peripheral blood, collected on day 0 of AZD1222 vaccination. The nucleotide sequence is given as TGTGCCAGCAGCCAAGTTGAGGAGTGGAACACTGAAGCTTTCTTT. Its translation reads: CASSQVEEWNTEAFF.